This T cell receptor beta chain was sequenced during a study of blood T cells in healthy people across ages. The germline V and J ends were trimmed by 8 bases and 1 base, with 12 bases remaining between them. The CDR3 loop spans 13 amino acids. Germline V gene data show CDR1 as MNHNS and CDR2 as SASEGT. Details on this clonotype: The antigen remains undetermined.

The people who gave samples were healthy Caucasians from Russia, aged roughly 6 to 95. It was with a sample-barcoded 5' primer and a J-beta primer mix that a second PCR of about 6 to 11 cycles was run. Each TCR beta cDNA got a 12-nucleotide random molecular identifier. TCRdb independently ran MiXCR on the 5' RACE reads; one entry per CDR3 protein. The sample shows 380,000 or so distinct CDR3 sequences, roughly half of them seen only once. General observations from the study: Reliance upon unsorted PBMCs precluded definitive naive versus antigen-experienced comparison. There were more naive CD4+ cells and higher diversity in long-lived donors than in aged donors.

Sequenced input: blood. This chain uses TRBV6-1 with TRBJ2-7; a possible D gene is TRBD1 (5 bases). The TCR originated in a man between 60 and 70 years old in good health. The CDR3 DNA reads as TGTGCCAGCGGGCCAAGGGGATCCTACGAGCAGTACTTC. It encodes CASGPRGSYEQYF.